This T cell receptor beta chain was profiled in a study of post-analysis software for immune sequencing data. General study findings and limits: Normalized Chao1 diversity was significantly lower in multiple sclerosis patients than in controls.

Unique-molecular-identifier-tagged TCR beta cDNA libraries were used. When roughly 0.85 to 11 million T cells were used, they gave about 490,000 cDNA molecules. TCRdb reprocessed the PCR reads via MiXCR and lists one record per CDR3 protein. The profile covers hundreds of thousands of distinct CDR3 sequences, with 44% appearing a single time and under 2% taken by the ten largest. As for this clonotype: Antigen unknown.

This receptor was identified in a girl under 18 with multiple sclerosis. What was sequenced was blood.

The CDR3 region is CASSPSGTGTDTQYF. Here the CDR3 DNA reads TGTGCCAGCAGCCCCTCCGGGACTGGCACAGATACGCAGTATTTT. The J gene is TRBJ2-3, the V gene TRBV3-1; the D gene is possibly TRBD2 (6 bases). Per germline, CDR1 LGHDT and CDR2 YNNKEL (reference sequence). There are 15 residues in the CDR3. The V gene lost 4 bases and the J gene lost 1 base, with 12 bases spanning the gap.